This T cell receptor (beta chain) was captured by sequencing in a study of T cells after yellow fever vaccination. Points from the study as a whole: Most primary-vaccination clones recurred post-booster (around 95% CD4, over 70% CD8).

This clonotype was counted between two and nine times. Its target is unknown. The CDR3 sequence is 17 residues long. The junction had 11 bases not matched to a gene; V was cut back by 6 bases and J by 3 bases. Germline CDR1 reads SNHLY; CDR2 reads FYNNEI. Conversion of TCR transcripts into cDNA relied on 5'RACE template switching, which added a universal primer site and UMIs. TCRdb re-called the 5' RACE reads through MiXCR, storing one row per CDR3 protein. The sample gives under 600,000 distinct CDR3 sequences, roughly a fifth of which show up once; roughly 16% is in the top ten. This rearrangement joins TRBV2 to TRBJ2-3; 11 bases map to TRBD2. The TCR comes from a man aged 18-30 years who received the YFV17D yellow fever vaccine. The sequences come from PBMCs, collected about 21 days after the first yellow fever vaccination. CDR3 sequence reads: CASRPSGGPGLTDTQYF. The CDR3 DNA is TGTGCCAGCAGACCTAGCGGGGGGCCAGGATTAACAGATACGCAGTATTTT. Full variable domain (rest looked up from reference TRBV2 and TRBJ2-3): EPEVTQTPSHQVTQMGQEVILRCVPISNHLYFYWYRQILGQKVEFLVSFYNNEISEKSEIFDDQFSVERPDGSNFTLKIRSTKLEDSAMYFCASRPSGGPGLTDTQYFGPGTRLTVL.